This T cell receptor (beta chain) stems from a study of T cells in Graves' hyperthyroidism and ophthalmopathy. Overall study results and limits: In blood, most of the thyroid clonotypes expanded above 0.001 were also present.

Authors of the study amplified TCR beta CDR3 regions from RNA transcripts. Researchers ran a first-round RT-PCR on the TCR CDR3 using the HTBI primer set. TCRdb re-called the multiplex PCR reads through MiXCR, storing one row per CDR3 protein. The table has 600,000 or so distinct CDR3 sequences, around 45% seen once. For this clonotype: Its specificity is unknown.

This CDR3 is built from 13 residues. In germline, CDR1 is DFQATT, CDR2 SNEGSKA (reference sequence). V was clipped by 8 bases and J by 4 bases, with 17 bases between them. Hyperthyroidism was newly diagnosed in patients aged 18 to 65 (duration under 2 months). Investigators excluded patients with uncontrolled infection, other autoimmune disease, pregnancy or lactation. The V and J genes are TRBV20-1 and TRBJ1-1; a weak D match, TRBD1 (5 bases). This receptor was identified in a woman in her late teens or twenties with Graves' hyperthyroidism. Input material: peripheral blood or thyroid tissue (not recorded which). The CDR3 sequence: CSYSPGRGTEAFF. For the CDR3, the DNA is TGCAGTTACTCTCCGGGGCGCGGCACTGAAGCTTTCTTT.